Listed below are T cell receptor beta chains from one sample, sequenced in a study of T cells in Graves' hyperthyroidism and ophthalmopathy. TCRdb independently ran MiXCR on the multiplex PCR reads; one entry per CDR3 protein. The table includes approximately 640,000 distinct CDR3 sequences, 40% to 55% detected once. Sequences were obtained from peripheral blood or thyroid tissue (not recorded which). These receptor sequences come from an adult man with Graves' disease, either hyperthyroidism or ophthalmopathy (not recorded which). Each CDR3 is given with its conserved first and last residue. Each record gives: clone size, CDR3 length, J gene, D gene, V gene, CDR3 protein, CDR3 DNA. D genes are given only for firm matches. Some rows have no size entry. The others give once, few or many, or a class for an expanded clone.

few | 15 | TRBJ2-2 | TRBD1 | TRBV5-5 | CASTMMTGVTGELFF | TGTGCCAGCACTATGATGACAGGGGTAACCGGGGAGCTGTTTTTT
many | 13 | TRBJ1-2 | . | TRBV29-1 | CSVEGTTSRGYTF | TGCAGCGTTGAGGGAACAACGAGTCGCGGCTACACCTTC
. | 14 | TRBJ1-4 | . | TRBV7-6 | CASSLELAGEKLFF | TGTGCCAGCAGCTTAGAGCTAGCGGGTGAAAAACTGTTTTTT
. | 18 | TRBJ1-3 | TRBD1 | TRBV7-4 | CASSFFRRTGSSGNTIYF | TGTGCCAGCAGTTTTTTTCGCCGGACAGGGAGCTCTGGAAACACCATATATTTT
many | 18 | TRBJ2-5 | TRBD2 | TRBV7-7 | CASSFVPPGLAGWETQYF | TGTGCTAGCAGCTTCGTCCCACCGGGACTAGCGGGATGGGAGACCCAGTACTTC
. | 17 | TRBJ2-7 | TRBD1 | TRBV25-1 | CASSAREQGRHGYEQYF | TGTGCCAGCAGTGCTAGAGAACAGGGGCGTCATGGCTACGAGCAGTACTTC
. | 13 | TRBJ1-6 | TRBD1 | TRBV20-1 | CSARVDRDSPLHF | TGCAGTGCTAGAGTGGACAGGGATTCACCCCTCCACTTT
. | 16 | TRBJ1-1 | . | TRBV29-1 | CSVEDRQGRRNTEAFF | TGCAGCGTTGAAGATAGGCAGGGCCGGAGGAACACTGAAGCTTTCTTT
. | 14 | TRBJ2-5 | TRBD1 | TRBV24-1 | CATSGPDRDETQYF | TGTGCCACCAGTGGACCGGACAGGGATGAGACCCAGTACTTC
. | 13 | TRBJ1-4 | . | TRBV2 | CASLVTANEKLFF | TGTGCCAGCTTAGTGACGGCTAATGAAAAACTGTTTTTT
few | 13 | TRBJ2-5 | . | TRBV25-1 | CASSEWGQETQYF | TGTGCCAGCAGTGAATGGGGCCAAGAGACCCAGTACTTC
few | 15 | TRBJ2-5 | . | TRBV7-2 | CASSLDGSRTETQYF | TGTGCCAGCAGCTTAGACGGGAGTAGGACGGAGACCCAGTACTTC
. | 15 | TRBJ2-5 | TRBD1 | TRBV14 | CASRPTTGEGETQYF | TGTGCCAGCAGACCAACGACAGGGGAAGGGGAGACCCAGTACTTC
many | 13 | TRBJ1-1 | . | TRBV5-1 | CASSLWQNTEAFF | TGCGCCAGCAGCTTGTGGCAGAACACTGAAGCTTTCTTT
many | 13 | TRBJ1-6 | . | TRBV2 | CASLPGRNSPLHF | TGTGCCAGCCTTCCAGGGAGGAATTCACCCCTCCACTTT
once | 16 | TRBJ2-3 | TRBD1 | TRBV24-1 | CASSDFTGGYGDTQYF | TGTGCCAGCAGTGATTTTACAGGGGGTTATGGAGATACGCAGTATTTT
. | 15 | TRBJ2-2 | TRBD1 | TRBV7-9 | CASSRTDRVSGELFF | TGTGCCAGCAGCCGAACGGACAGGGTTAGCGGGGAGCTGTTTTTT
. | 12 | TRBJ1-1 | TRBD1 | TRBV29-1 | CSFLTGGTEAFF | TGCAGCTTCTTGACAGGGGGCACTGAAGCTTTCTTT
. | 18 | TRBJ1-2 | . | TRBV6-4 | CASSDNRHSTAANYGYTF | TGTGCCAGCAGTGACAACCGACATTCGACGGCAGCTAACTATGGCTACACCTTC
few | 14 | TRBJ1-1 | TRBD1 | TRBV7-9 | CASLRETGITEAFF | TGTGCCAGCCTCCGAGAGACAGGGATAACTGAAGCTTTCTTT
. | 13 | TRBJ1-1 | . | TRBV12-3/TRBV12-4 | CASSFFGLGEAFF | TGTGCCAGCAGTTTTTTTGGGTTAGGCGAAGCTTTCTTT
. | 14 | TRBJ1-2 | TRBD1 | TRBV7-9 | CASSPGQTDYGYTF | TGTGCCAGCTCACCGGGACAGACAGACTATGGCTACACCTTC
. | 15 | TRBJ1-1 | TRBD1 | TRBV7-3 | CASSAGQGSNTEAFF | TGTGCCAGCAGCGCGGGACAGGGTTCGAACACTGAAGCTTTCTTT
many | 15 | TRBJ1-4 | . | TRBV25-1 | CASSPGAGRGEKLFF | TGTGCCAGCAGCCCGGGCGCAGGCCGAGGTGAAAAACTGTTTTTT
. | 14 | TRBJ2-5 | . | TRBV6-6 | CASSPAQGQETQYF | TGTGCCAGCAGTCCCGCACAGGGCCAAGAGACCCAGTACTTC
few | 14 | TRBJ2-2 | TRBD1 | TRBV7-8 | CASSFGQGSGELFF | TGTGCCAGCAGCTTCGGACAGGGGTCCGGGGAGCTGTTTTTT
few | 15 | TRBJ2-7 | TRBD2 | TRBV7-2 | CASRLLRFGRQEQYF | TGTGCCAGCAGATTGCTAAGGTTCGGGAGGCAAGAGCAGTACTTC
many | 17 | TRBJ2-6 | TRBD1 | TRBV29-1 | CSVEGQGVSSGANVLTF | TGCAGCGTTGAAGGGCAGGGGGTATCCTCTGGGGCCAACGTCCTGACTTTC
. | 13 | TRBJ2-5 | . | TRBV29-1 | CSVVRGGGETQYF | TGCAGCGTTGTCAGGGGTGGGGGAGAGACCCAGTACTTC
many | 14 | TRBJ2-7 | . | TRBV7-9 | CASSFQGVQDEQYF | TGTGCCAGCAGCTTTCAGGGAGTGCAGGACGAGCAGTACTTC
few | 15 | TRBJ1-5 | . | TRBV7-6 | CASSPQQGINQPQHF | TGTGCCAGCAGCCCGCAACAGGGTATCAATCAGCCCCAGCATTTT
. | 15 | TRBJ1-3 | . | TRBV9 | CASSVGYRAGNTIYF | TGTGCCAGCAGCGTAGGGTATAGGGCTGGAAACACCATATATTTT
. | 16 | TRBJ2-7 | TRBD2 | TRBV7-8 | CASSTILAGVSDEQYF | TGTGCCAGCAGCACCATCCTAGCGGGAGTCAGTGACGAGCAGTACTTC
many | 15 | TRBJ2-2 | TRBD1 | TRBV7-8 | CASSLGTGNTGELFF | TGTGCCAGCAGCTTAGGGACAGGGAACACCGGGGAGCTGTTTTTT
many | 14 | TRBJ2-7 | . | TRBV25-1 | CASSEAGSAYEQYF | TGTGCCAGCAGTGAAGCGGGGTCGGCCTACGAGCAGTACTTC
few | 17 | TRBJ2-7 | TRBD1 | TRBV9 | CASSVSGQGAGTYEQYF | TGTGCCAGCAGCGTATCGGGGCAGGGGGCCGGCACCTACGAGCAGTACTTC
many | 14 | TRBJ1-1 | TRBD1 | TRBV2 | CASSFTGGNTEAFF | TGTGCCAGCAGCTTCACAGGGGGGAACACTGAAGCTTTCTTT
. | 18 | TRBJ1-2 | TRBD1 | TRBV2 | CASSRTGVHQPPNYGYTF | TGTGCCAGCAGCAGGACAGGGGTCCACCAGCCCCCTAACTATGGCTACACCTTC
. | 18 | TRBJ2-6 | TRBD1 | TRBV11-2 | CASSLDRGMMFGANVLTF | TGTGCCAGCAGCTTGGACAGGGGAATGATGTTTGGGGCCAACGTCCTGACTTTC
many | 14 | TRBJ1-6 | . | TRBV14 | CASSQDLRASPLHF | TGTGCCAGCAGCCAAGACCTACGTGCTTCACCCCTCCACTTT
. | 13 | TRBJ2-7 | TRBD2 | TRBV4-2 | CASSPGISGLLFF | TGTGCCAGCAGCCCCGGGATTAGCGGGCTCCTCTTCTTC
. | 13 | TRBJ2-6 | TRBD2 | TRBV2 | CASSDTERGDLTF | TGTGCCAGCAGTGACACCGAACGGGGGGACCTGACTTTC
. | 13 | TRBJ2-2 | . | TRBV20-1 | CSARVRNTGELFF | TGCAGTGCTAGAGTTAGAAACACCGGGGAGCTGTTTTTT
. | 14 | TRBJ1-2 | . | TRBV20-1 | CSARDRVVEYGYTF | TGCAGTGCTAGAGACAGGGTGGTAGAGTATGGCTACACCTTC
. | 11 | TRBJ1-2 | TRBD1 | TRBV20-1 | CSAASTGSYTF | TGCAGTGCTGCTTCGACAGGGAGCTACACCTTC
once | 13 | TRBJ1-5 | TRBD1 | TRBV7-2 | CASRVGTGGPQHF | TGTGCCAGCAGAGTAGGGACAGGGGGGCCCCAGCATTTT
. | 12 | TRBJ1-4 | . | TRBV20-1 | CSARDYTEKLFF | TGCAGTGCTAGAGATTATACTGAAAAACTGTTTTTT
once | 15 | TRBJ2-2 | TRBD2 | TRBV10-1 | CASRITSGFTGELFF | TGCGCCAGCAGGATCACTAGCGGTTTCACCGGGGAGCTGTTTTTT
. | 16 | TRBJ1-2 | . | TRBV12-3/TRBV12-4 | CASSLKSPVANYGYTF | TGTGCCAGCAGCCTAAAGTCACCAGTTGCTAACTATGGCTACACCTTC
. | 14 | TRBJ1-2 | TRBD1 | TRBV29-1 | CSVEKRQGDYGYTF | TGCAGCGTTGAAAAACGACAGGGTGACTATGGCTACACCTTC
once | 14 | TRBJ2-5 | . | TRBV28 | CASSLSSTGETQYF | TGTGCCAGCAGTTTAAGCTCGACGGGGGAGACCCAGTACTTC
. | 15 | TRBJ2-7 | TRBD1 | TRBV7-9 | CASSNSLGGHYEQYF | TGTGCCAGCAGCAACAGTCTAGGGGGCCACTACGAGCAGTACTTC
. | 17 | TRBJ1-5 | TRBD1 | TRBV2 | CASRDNPGTGKGQPQHF | TGTGCCAGCAGGGACAATCCCGGGACAGGGAAAGGTCAGCCCCAGCATTTT
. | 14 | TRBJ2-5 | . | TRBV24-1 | CASSSTGSYGGQYF | TGTGCCAGCAGTTCGACCGGGTCCTATGGGGGACAGTACTTC
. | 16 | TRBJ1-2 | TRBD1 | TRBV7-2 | CASSKYDREPNYGYTF | TGTGCCAGCAGCAAATATGACAGGGAGCCTAACTATGGCTACACCTTC
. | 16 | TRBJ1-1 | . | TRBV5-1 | CASSLELTGGWAEAFF | TGCGCCAGCAGCTTGGAGTTAACGGGGGGTTGGGCTGAAGCTTTCTTT
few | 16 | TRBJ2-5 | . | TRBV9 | CASSQEDRARRETQYF | TGTGCCAGCAGCCAAGAAGATCGAGCTCGGCGGGAGACCCAGTACTTC
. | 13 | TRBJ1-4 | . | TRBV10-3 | CAISYSRNEKLFF | TGTGCCATCAGTTACTCGCGGAATGAAAAACTGTTTTTT
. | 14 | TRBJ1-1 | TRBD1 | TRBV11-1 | CAWSGQGSNTEAFF | TGTGCCTGGAGTGGACAGGGATCGAACACTGAAGCTTTCTTT